Listed here are 19 T cell receptor beta chains from one sample, sequenced in a study of blood T cell repertoires in COVID-19. Measured with immunoSEQ multiplex PCR; TCRdb has only the in-frame clones, and not every one. Of some 74,000 clones in the sample, 75% to 85% are singletons; the top ten hold 35% to 50%. The sequenced sample was peripheral blood. These receptors were collected from a man aged 80 or over with acute or convalescent COVID-19.

This clone was counted a few times. The chain employs TRBV5-1 and TRBJ2-5; 8 nucleotides line up with TRBD1. Trimming cost V 0 bases and J 1 base; bases outside gene matches: 5. The CDR3 spans 16 residues. Germline CDR1 and CDR2: SGHRS and YFSETQ. This chain's CDR3 is CASSLVSTGGQETQYF. The CDR3 nucleotides read TGCGCCAGCAGCTTGGTTTCTACAGGGGGCCAAGAGACCCAGTACTTC.

The gene calls are TRBV7-9 and TRBJ2-3; 10 bases fit TRBD2. The CDR3 runs 16 residues. The V segment lost 0 bases and the J segment 4 bases; nucleotides outside the gene matches: 4. Germline V gene sequence: CDR1 SEHNR, CDR2 FQNEAQ (reference sequence). This chain's CDR3 is CASSLALAGGPDTQYF. CDR3 coding DNA: TGTGCCAGCAGCTTAGCCTTAGCGGGAGGACCAGATACGCAGTATTTT.

The chain has TRBV5-1 and TRBJ1-5; 8 bases match TRBD1. Germline values: CDR1 SGHRS, CDR2 YFSETQ. The junction had 3 bases not matched to a gene; V was cut back by 0 bases and J by 4 bases. This CDR3 region has 15 residues. The DNA of the CDR3 is TGCGCCAGCAGCTTGGAAACAGGGGGGAATCAGCCCCAGCATTTT. Its translation is CASSLETGGNQPQHF.

The chain carries TRBV11-2 and TRBJ1-5; D is perhaps TRBD1 (6 bases). Germline CDR1 reads SGHAT; CDR2 reads FQNNGV. Deletions cut 5 bases from V and 3 bases from J, with 8 bases between. This CDR3 has 13 amino acids. The CDR3 is CASSEGHNQPQHF. The CDR3 bases are TGTGCCAGCAGCGAGGGACACAATCAGCCCCAGCATTTT.

The V gene is TRBV7-2, the J gene TRBJ1-1; possibly TRBD1 for D (5 bases). The CDR3 is 14 amino acids. Trimming removed 7 bases at V and 2 bases at J, with 14 bases between. The germline V gene encodes CDR1 SGHTA and CDR2 FQGNSA. CDR3: CASILMGQNTEAFF. The CDR3 bases are TGTGCCAGCATCCTGATGGGGCAAAACACTGAAGCTTTCTTT.

The chain employs TRBV5-1 and TRBJ2-7; 8 bases align to TRBD1. The CDR3 contains 15 residues. CDR1 is SGHRS and CDR2 is YFSETQ in the germline V gene. V shed 0 bases and J 7 bases; nucleotides not matched to a gene: 9. The DNA of the CDR3 is TGCGCCAGCAGCTTGGCAGGGGGCTTATCGGGGGAGCAGTACTTC. Its protein is CASSLAGGLSGEQYF.

V usage is TRBV28 and J usage is TRBJ1-4; possible D gene TRBD1, 6 bases. Looked up from germline, CDR1 is MDHEN and CDR2 is SYDVKM. V was trimmed by 6 bases and J by 7 bases, leaving 24 bases between them. CDR3 size: 17 residues. The CDR3: CASSPPGQWVGSEKLFF. The CDR3 region has the DNA TGTGCCAGCAGCCCCCCGGGACAATGGGTGGGGAGTGAAAAACTGTTTTTT.

The V call is TRBV27, the J call TRBJ2-1, with D maybe TRBD2 (5 bases). There are 14 residues in the CDR3. Trimming left V 5 bases short and J 8 bases short, with 16 bases between. In germline, CDR1 is MNHEY, CDR2 SMNVEV (reference sequence). This CDR3 reads CASSRRLGVDEQFF. As DNA, the CDR3 is TGTGCCAGCAGTAGACGACTGGGAGTCGATGAGCAGTTCTTC.

The chain has TRBV5-6 and TRBJ1-2; D unclear. Germline-derived CDR1 and CDR2 are SGHDT and YYEEEE. V dropped 4 bases and J dropped 1 base, with 5 bases sitting between them. This CDR3 has 12 residues. The CDR3 sequence: CASSPGNYGYTF. The CDR3 DNA follows: TGTGCCAGCAGCCCCGGTAACTATGGCTACACCTTC.

The chain is built from TRBV7-9 and TRBJ1-5; maybe TRBD1 (5 bases). V was trimmed by 4 bases and J by 0 bases, leaving 16 bases between them. Germline V gene lookup returns CDR1 SEHNR and CDR2 FQNEAQ (reference sequence). This CDR3 region has 17 residues. CDR3 bases: TGTGCCAGCAGCTGGAAGGGCAGGGACTATAGCAATCAGCCCCAGCATTTT. Protein: CASSWKGRDYSNQPQHF. Using reference TRBV7-9 and TRBJ1-5 for the parts outside the CDR3, the full variable domain is DTGVSQNPRHKITKRGQNVTFRCDPISEHNRLYWYRQTLGQGPEFLTYFQNEAQLEKSRLLSDRFSAERPKGSFSTLEIQRTEQGDSAMYLCASSWKGRDYSNQPQHFGDGTRLSIL.

The J gene is TRBJ1-1, the V gene TRBV11-2, with a weak D call TRBD1 (6 bases). The V gene's germline CDR1 is SGHAT and CDR2 FQNNGV. This CDR3 contains 15 residues. V lost 0 bases and J 10 bases, leaving 18 bases between the germline ends. This CDR3 is CASSLDNPTRGGAFF. The CDR3 region has the DNA TGTGCCAGCAGCTTAGATAATCCAACGAGGGGGGGAGCTTTCTTT.

For this clone: One end of the junction is discordant with germline, which a read error may explain. The V gene is TRBV14, the J gene TRBJ1-2; D is uncertain. The germline CDR1 and CDR2 sequences are SGHDN and FVKESK. The CDR3 has 13 amino acids. The CDR3 nucleotides are TGTGCCAGTAGCCTTCCGGTCGGCTATGGCTACACCTTC. Its protein is CASSLPVGYGYTF.

The chain carries TRBV18 and TRBJ2-1, with 8 bases identical to TRBD1. CDR3 length: 12 residues. The germline V gene has CDR1 KGHSH and CDR2 LQKENI. Unmatched junction bases numbered 2, after V lost 5 bases and J lost 8 bases. CDR3 coding DNA: TGTGCCAGCTCAGAGACAGGGGATGAGCAGTTCTTC. Translated: CASSETGDEQFF.

The chain is built from TRBV5-1 and TRBJ2-5, with TRBD1 matching over 9 bases. Germline V gives CDR1 SGHRS, CDR2 YFSETQ. Unmatched junction bases numbered 6, after V lost 3 bases and J lost 3 bases. The CDR3 runs 15 residues. This CDR3 is CASSSLTGGKETQYF. CDR3 DNA sequence: TGCGCCAGCAGCTCTTTGACAGGGGGGAAAGAGACCCAGTACTTC.

The chain is built from TRBV11-2 and TRBJ2-5; maybe TRBD1 (6 bases). Germline-derived CDR1 and CDR2 are SGHAT and FQNNGV. Trimming took 3 bases from V and 0 from J, leaving 11 bases between them. The CDR3 covers 15 residues. CDR3 coding DNA: TGTGCCAGCAGCTTTGGACAGTTATACCAAGAGACCCAGTACTTC. This codes for CASSFGQLYQETQYF.

The rearrangement joins TRBV5-4 to TRBJ2-1, with 8 bases identical to TRBD1. Germline V gene data show CDR1 as SGHNT and CDR2 as YYREEE (reference sequence). The CDR3 totals 15 residues. Germline trimming cut 1 base from V and 8 bases from J; bases unmatched to any gene: 8. The DNA for the CDR3 is TGTGCCAGCAGCTTGCTTCCAGGGGGCGGGCATGAGCAGTTCTTC. It codes for CASSLLPGGGHEQFF.

The chain uses TRBV29-1 and TRBJ2-3; no definite D call. This CDR3 comprises 12 residues. Trimming shortened V by 5 bases and J by 1 base, and 7 bases separated the two germline ends. Per the germline V gene, CDR1 is SQVTM and CDR2 is ANQGSEA. The DNA of the CDR3 is TGCAGCGTTATTGCGGGCACAGATACGCAGTATTTT. Translation: CSVIAGTDTQYF.

This chain joins TRBV4-2 and TRBJ1-1; TRBD1 might be the D (6 bases). Germline assignment: CDR1 LGHNA and CDR2 YNFKEQ. V lost 3 bases and J lost 4, with 15 bases in between. This CDR3 comprises 15 residues. CDR3 region: CASSQDANRATEAFF. CDR3 bases: TGTGCCAGCAGCCAGGACGCCAACAGGGCCACTGAAGCTTTCTTT.

The J gene is TRBJ1-6, the V gene TRBV5-1, with TRBD1 as a possible D gene (6 bases). The V and J ends lost 2 bases and 6 bases respectively, with 9 bases between them. The CDR3 has 14 amino acids. CDR1 and CDR2 (germline): SGHRS, YFSETQ. The CDR3: CASSFGQPNSPLHF. In DNA form, the CDR3 reads TGCGCCAGCAGCTTCGGACAGCCTAATTCACCCCTCCACTTT.